One sample yielded the 24 T cell receptor beta chains listed below, sequenced in a study of blood T cell repertoires in COVID-19 (dated by TCRdb to about 2020). The library was prepared using the immunoSEQ multiplex PCR assay. As stored in TCRdb, this immuneACCESS dataset retains in-frame rearrangements with V and J assigned. A fraction of the clones does not appear; measured against another copy, unresolved V genes explain less than half of the discrepancy, and the remainder lacks a known reason. Recorded for this sample are roughly 28,000 clones; less than 90% of them occurred a single time. In total, the top ten clones hold over 4.5% of the sample. The sequencing sample was made of peripheral blood. These TCRs come from a man aged 65 to 79 with active COVID-19.

The rearrangement uses TRBV5-6 and TRBJ1-6; 8 bases align to TRBD1. V lost 4 bases and J lost 6; bases outside the gene matches: 3. Germline V gene lookup returns CDR1 SGHDT and CDR2 YYEEEE. The CDR3 has 14 residues. CDR3 DNA: TGTGCCAGCAGCGCGGGACAGGTTAATTCACCCCTCCACTTT. Its protein is CASSAGQVNSPLHF.

The rearrangement uses TRBV4-2 and TRBJ1-6; tentatively, D is TRBD1 (6 bases). Germline CDR1 is LGHNA and CDR2 is YNFKEQ. The CDR3 consists of 15 residues. V was cut by 6 bases and J by 2 bases, with 11 bases left in between. The DNA for the CDR3 is TGTGCCAGCAGTGGGGGGGCTACCTATAATTCACCCCTCCACTTT. Its translation is CASSGGATYNSPLHF.

The chain couples TRBV6-5 to TRBJ1-2; 7 bases align to TRBD1. The CDR3 sequence is 15 residues long. The germline CDR1 and CDR2 sequences are MNHEY and SVGAGI. Losses at the gene ends were 2 bases for V and 0 bases for J; bases not matched to a gene: 3. CDR3: CASSYGTETNYGYTF. The CDR3 DNA reads TGTGCCAGCAGTTACGGGACAGAAACTAACTATGGCTACACCTTC.

The genes are TRBV5-4 and TRBJ2-2; 7 bases map to TRBD1. Germline values: CDR1 SGHNT, CDR2 YYREEE (reference sequence). The CDR3 totals 16 residues. V gave up 0 bases and J gave up 4 bases; unmatched junction bases: 6. The CDR3 region has the DNA TGTGCCAGCAGCTTGGGAGGGGGCGCGGGCACCGGGGAGCTGTTTTTT. It codes for CASSLGGGAGTGELFF. Together with reference TRBV5-4 and TRBJ2-2, the CDR3 gives the full variable domain: ETGVTQSPTHLIKTRGQQVTLRCSSQSGHNTVSWYQQALGQGPQFIFQYYREEENGRGNFPPRFSGLQFPNYSSELNVNALELDDSALYLCASSLGGGAGTGELFFGEGSRLTVL.

The chain combines TRBV7-2 with TRBJ2-5, with TRBD2 matching over 14 bases. The CDR3 has 16 residues. Germline V gene lookup returns CDR1 SGHTA and CDR2 FQGNSA. J was trimmed by 5 bases and V by 5 bases; bases with no gene match: 7. CDR3 sequence (DNA): TGTGCCAGCAGCCTCACGCGACTAGCGGGAGGGGAGACCCAGTACTTC. The encoded protein is CASSLTRLAGGETQYF. Combining the CDR3 with reference TRBV7-2 and TRBJ2-5 gives the whole variable domain GAGVSQSPSNKVTEKGKDVELRCDPISGHTALYWYRQSLGQGLEFLIYFQGNSAPDKSGLPSDRFSAERTGGSVSTLTIQRTQQEDSAVYLCASSLTRLAGGETQYFGPGTRLLVL.

V and J are TRBV7-9 and TRBJ1-1; TRBD1 might be the D (5 bases). The CDR3 runs 14 residues. Trimming took 1 base from V and 2 from J, leaving 8 bases between them. Germline loops: CDR1 SEHNR, CDR2 FQNEAQ (reference sequence). The CDR3 protein is CASSLEQVNTEAFF. The CDR3 DNA sequence: TGTGCCAGCAGCTTAGAACAGGTAAACACTGAAGCTTTCTTT.

The chain combines TRBV6-4 with TRBJ2-7; D call uncertain. This CDR3 region has 11 residues. V was cut by 7 bases and J by 3 bases, with 7 bases left in between. The germline V gene has CDR1 MRHNA and CDR2 SNTAGT. Here the CDR3 DNA reads TGTGCCAGCAACCGGTACTACGAGCAGTACTTC. It is translated as CASNRYYEQYF.

This clone was detected a few times. This chain connects TRBV15 to TRBJ1-4; D is ambiguous. CDR1 and CDR2 from the germline V gene are LNHNV and YYDKDF (reference sequence). Trimming took off 4 bases at V and 5 bases at J, with 8 bases between the two ends. The CDR3 consists of 13 residues. Written as DNA, the CDR3 is TGTGCCACCAGCAAACTTAGAAATGAAAAACTGTTTTTT. Residues: CATSKLRNEKLFF. The whole variable domain, remainder taken from reference TRBV15 and TRBJ1-4, is DAMVIQNPRYQVTQFGKPVTLSCSQTLNHNVMYWYQQKSSQAPKLLFHYYDKDFNNEADTPDNFQSRRPNTSFCFLDIRSPGLGDTAMYLCATSKLRNEKLFFGSGTQLSVL.

This chain connects TRBV5-1 to TRBJ1-5; tentatively, D is TRBD1 (5 bases). The CDR3 extends over 13 amino acids. CDR1 and CDR2 (germline): SGHRS, YFSETQ. Trimming cost V 0 bases and J 16 bases, with 17 bases left between them. The CDR3 sequence: CASSLEAGGSVHF. The CDR3 bases are TGCGCCAGCAGCTTGGAGGCGGGGGGGTCGGTCCATTTT.

The chain recombines TRBV3-1 (or the pseudogene TRBV3-2) with TRBJ2-2, with a possible D match to TRBD1 (7 bases). Looked up from germline, CDR1 is LGHDT and CDR2 is YNNKEL (reference sequence). Trimming shortened V by 0 bases and J by 3 bases, and 17 bases separated the two germline ends. This CDR3 spans 18 amino acids. CDR3 loop: CASSQDRRRGEDTGELFF. CDR3 DNA sequence: TGTGCCAGCAGCCAAGATCGACGCAGGGGGGAGGACACCGGGGAGCTGTTTTTT.

This clone was detected once. The chain links TRBV9 to TRBJ1-6; 7 bases fit TRBD1. Germline assignment: CDR1 SGDLS and CDR2 YYNGEE. The trim removed 0 bases at V and 9 bases at J, leaving 6 bases unmatched. The CDR3 has 15 residues. CDR3 DNA sequence: TGTGCCAGCAGCGTAGAAGGAGGGGGCGCTTCACCCCTCCACTTT. This translates into CASSVEGGGASPLHF.

CDR3 amino acids: CAWSNGLSRAGYTF. The CDR3 bases are TGTGCCTGGAGTAACGGACTTTCCCGGGCCGGCTACACCTTC. The rearrangement uses TRBV30 and TRBJ1-2; no clear D gene. The CDR3 has 14 residues. The V gene lost 2 bases and the J gene lost 8 bases, with 18 bases spanning the gap. CDR1 is GTSNPN and CDR2 is SVGIG in the germline V gene (reference sequence).

The V call is TRBV19, the J call TRBJ2-7, with D perhaps TRBD2 (6 bases). The CDR3 is made up of 15 amino acids. Germline V CDR1 and CDR2: LNHDA, SQIVND (reference sequence). V shed 3 bases and J shed 1 base, with 13 bases lying between them. Here the CDR3 reads CASSMFPRESYEQYF. CDR3 nucleotide sequence: TGTGCCAGTAGTATGTTCCCCCGGGAGTCCTACGAGCAGTACTTC.

This chain uses TRBV5-5 with TRBJ2-5; TRBD2 matches at 9 bases. The germline V gene encodes CDR1 SGHKS and CDR2 YYEKEE (reference sequence). The V gene end was trimmed by 10 bases and the J gene end by 2 bases; junction bases not matched to a gene: 9. The CDR3 is 14 residues long. The CDR3 protein is CASGQAGGQETQYF. In DNA form, the CDR3 reads TGTGCCTCTGGGCAAGCGGGGGGACAAGAGACCCAGTACTTC. Full variable domain (outside the CDR3, taken from reference TRBV5-5 and TRBJ2-5): DAGVTQSPTHLIKTRGQQVTLRCSPISGHKSVSWYQQVLGQGPQFIFQYYEKEERGRGNFPDRFSARQFPNYSSELNVNALLLGDSALYLCASGQAGGQETQYFGPGTRLLVL.

J is TRBJ1-4 and V is TRBV6-1; possible D gene TRBD1, 5 bases. Trimming cost V 1 base and J 3 bases, with 9 bases left between them. Per germline, CDR1 MNHNS and CDR2 SASEGT. The CDR3 is made up of 15 amino acids. CDR3: CASSEEGGANEKLFF. The DNA for the CDR3 is TGTGCCAGCAGTGAAGAGGGAGGGGCTAATGAAAAACTGTTTTTT.

This clone was picked up a small number of times. The chain combines TRBV4-2 with TRBJ1-2; D gene uncertain. V lost 0 bases, J lost 4 bases, and 9 bases lay in between. The CDR3 is made up of 14 amino acids. Germline V gene sequence: CDR1 LGHNA, CDR2 YNFKEQ. The CDR3 region has the DNA TGTGCCAGCAGCCAAGATCTGGGGAGCTATGGCTACACCTTC. Its protein product is CASSQDLGSYGYTF.

V usage is TRBV5-1 and J usage is TRBJ2-7, with TRBD1 identical over 8 bases. The V and J ends lost 3 bases and 2 bases, in that order; junction bases with no gene match: 4. Germline CDR1 reads SGHRS; CDR2 reads YFSETQ. This CDR3 has 14 residues. For the CDR3, the DNA is TGCGCCAGCAGCTCGGGACAGGCGACCTACGAGCAGTACTTC. This gives the protein CASSSGQATYEQYF. Variable domain in full (rest from reference TRBV5-1 and TRBJ2-7): KAGVTQTPRYLIKTRGQQVTLSCSPISGHRSVSWYQQTPGQGLQFLFEYFSETQRNKGNFPGRFSGRQFSNSRSEMNVSTLELGDSALYLCASSSGQATYEQYFGPGTRLTVT.

V gene TRBV7-2 combines with J gene TRBJ2-7, with TRBD2 identical over 10 bases. Per the germline V gene, CDR1 is SGHTA and CDR2 is FQGNSA. This CDR3 contains 15 residues. V lost 5 bases, J lost 2 bases, and 6 bases stayed unmatched. For the CDR3, the DNA is TGTGCCAGCAGCACACGGACTAGCGGAGCCTACGAGCAGTACTTC. Translating gives CASSTRTSGAYEQYF.

The genes are TRBV19 and TRBJ2-3; 9 bases line up with TRBD1. Germline CDR1 LNHDA, CDR2 SQIVND (reference sequence). V trimming: 6 bases; J trimming: 2 bases; junction bases outside the gene matches: 6. The CDR3 is 15 amino acids. The CDR3 is CASSPGQGLTDTQYF. CDR3 coding DNA: TGTGCCAGTAGCCCGGGACAGGGACTCACAGATACGCAGTATTTT.

This chain connects TRBV5-1 to TRBJ2-7, with a tentative D call TRBD1 (6 bases). This CDR3 is 14 amino acids long. Trimming removed 3 bases from V and 2 bases from J, with 12 bases in between. Per germline, CDR1 SGHRS and CDR2 YFSETQ. CDR3 in amino acids: CASSYTGTTYEQYF. CDR3 sequence (DNA): TGCGCCAGCAGCTACACCGGGACAACCTACGAGCAGTACTTC.

The J gene is TRBJ1-1, the V gene TRBV6-5; 8 positions match TRBD1. Trimming removed 5 bases from V and 7 bases from J; junction bases left unmatched: 9. CDR1 is MNHEY, CDR2 SVGAGI, per germline. The CDR3 loop spans 14 amino acids. CDR3 sequence reads: CASSLTTGAFEAFF. The DNA for the CDR3 is TGTGCCAGCAGTCTAACGACAGGGGCATTTGAAGCTTTCTTT.

The chain recombines TRBV7-8 with TRBJ1-5, with D perhaps TRBD1 (6 bases). CDR1 and CDR2 from the germline V gene are SGHVS and FQNEAQ. This CDR3 comprises 13 residues. Trimming took 8 bases from V and 3 from J, leaving 11 bases between them. CDR3 nucleotides: TGTGCCAGCTCAACAGGGTCCAATCAGCCCCAGCATTTT. Its translation is CASSTGSNQPQHF.

The chain couples TRBV25-1 to TRBJ2-2, with D hard to call. V was clipped by 8 bases and J by 2 bases, with 9 bases between them. Germline CDR1 and CDR2: MGHDK and SYGVNS. This CDR3 is built from 13 residues. In nucleotides, the CDR3 is TGTGCCAGCCAAGACACAAACACCGGGGAGCTGTTTTTT. This translates into CASQDTNTGELFF. The full variable domain, with the rest looked up from reference TRBV25-1 and TRBJ2-2, is EADIYQTPRYLVIGTGKKITLECSQTMGHDKMYWYQQDPGMELHLIHYSYGVNSTEKGDLSSESTVSRIRTEHFPLTLESARPSHTSQYLCASQDTNTGELFFGEGSRLTVL.

The genes are TRBV3-1 (or the pseudogene TRBV3-2) and TRBJ2-3; possibly TRBD1 for D (5 bases). Germline CDR1 is LGHDT and CDR2 is YNNKEL (reference sequence). Between the trimmed V and J ends, which lost 0 bases and 9 bases, there was a span of 7 bases. CDR3 length: 12 residues. CDR3 protein: CASSQDRVTQYF. Written as DNA, the CDR3 is TGTGCCAGCAGCCAAGACAGGGTAACGCAGTATTTT.